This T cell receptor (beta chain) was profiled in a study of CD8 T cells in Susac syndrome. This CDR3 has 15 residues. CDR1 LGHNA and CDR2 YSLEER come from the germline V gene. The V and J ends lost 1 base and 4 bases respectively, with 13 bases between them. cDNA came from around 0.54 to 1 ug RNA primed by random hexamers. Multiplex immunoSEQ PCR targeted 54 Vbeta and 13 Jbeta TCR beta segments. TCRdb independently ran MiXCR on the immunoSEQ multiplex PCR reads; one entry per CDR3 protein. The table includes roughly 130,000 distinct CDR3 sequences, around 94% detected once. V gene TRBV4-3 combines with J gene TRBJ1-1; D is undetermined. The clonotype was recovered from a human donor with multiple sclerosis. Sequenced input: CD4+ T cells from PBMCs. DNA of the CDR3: TGCGCCAGCAGCCAAGTGAGCAACCGGGGCACTGAAGCTTTCTTT. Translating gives CASSQVSNRGTEAFF.